A single sample is the source of the 30 T cell receptor beta chains below, sequenced in a study of CD8+CD57+ T cells in acquired aplastic anemia. For CDR3 and TCR beta VDJ profiling, genomic DNA was the template used. TCRdb reprocessed the reads via MiXCR and lists one record per CDR3 protein. The sample has hundreds of thousands of distinct CDR3 sequences; about a third are singletons. Patients selected for sequencing had displayed CD8+CD57+ cell expansion by flow cytometry. Sequencing used sorted CD4+, CD8+, or CD8+CD57+ T cells (not recorded which) from PBMCs. These receptors were collected from a human donor with aplastic anemia.

The chain joins TRBV29-1 to TRBJ1-2; no clear D. Per germline, CDR1 SQVTM and CDR2 ANQGSEA. With 8 bases removed from V and 4 bases from J, the gap between germline ends came to 14 bases. The CDR3 extends over 12 amino acids. The CDR3, as DNA: TGCAGCTTAGGTACCAATTCCTATGGCTACACCTTC. Protein product: CSLGTNSYGYTF.

This clonotype was counted between two and nine times. The genes are TRBV5-1 and TRBJ1-4; D is perhaps TRBD1 (6 bases). Germline V gives CDR1 SGHRS, CDR2 YFSETQ. V lost 2 bases and J 0 bases, leaving 11 bases between the germline ends. The CDR3 sequence is 16 residues long. Written as DNA, the CDR3 is TGCGCCAGCAGCTTAACAGGGACGGCAACTAATGAAAAACTGTTTTTT. Amino acids: CASSLTGTATNEKLFF. The full variable domain, completed using reference TRBV5-1 and TRBJ1-4, is KAGVTQTPRYLIKTRGQQVTLSCSPISGHRSVSWYQQTPGQGLQFLFEYFSETQRNKGNFPGRFSGRQFSNSRSEMNVSTLELGDSALYLCASSLTGTATNEKLFFGSGTQLSVL.

This clonotype was seen ten or more times. This chain connects TRBV19 to TRBJ2-7; D perhaps matches TRBD2 (6 bases). Between the trimmed V and J ends, which lost 4 bases and 6 bases, there was a span of 19 bases. The CDR3 has 15 amino acids. Germline CDR1 LNHDA, CDR2 SQIVND (reference sequence). CDR3 sequence: CASSTAQGGDSEQYF. The CDR3 DNA is TGTGCCAGTAGTACCGCCCAGGGCGGGGACTCCGAGCAGTACTTC.

In the case of this clonotype: An end of the junction does not agree with germline; a read error may underlie this. The CDR3 DNA sequence: TGTACCACCAGCAGAGATGGGCGGCTGGCAGACCCCCAGGGCACAGATACGCAGTATTTT. This gives the protein CTTSRDGRLADPQGTDTQYF. The rearrangement uses TRBV15 and TRBJ2-3; D gene unclear. This CDR3 is built from 20 residues. Germline assignment: CDR1 LNHNV and CDR2 YYDKDF (reference sequence).

In this sample, this clonotype turned up many times. The CDR3 nucleotides read TGCGCCAGCAGTGAATGGCAGGGGGCAGATTTGACTGAAGCTTTCTTT. Protein product: CASSEWQGADLTEAFF. The chain links TRBV10-1 to TRBJ1-1, with 8 positions matching TRBD1. In germline, CDR1 is WNHNN, CDR2 SYGVQD (reference sequence). The CDR3 loop spans 16 amino acids. Trimming at V came to 3 bases and at J to 5 bases, leaving 11 bases not matched to a gene.

This sequence joins TRBV29-1 and TRBJ1-2; 8 nucleotides line up with TRBD1. The CDR3 consists of 14 residues. The germline CDR1 and CDR2 sequences are SQVTM and ANQGSEA. V shed 4 bases, J shed 6 bases, and the junction held 10 bases outside the gene matches. In DNA, the CDR3 is TGCAGCGTTGTGGGAACAGGGGGAAACGATGGCTACACCTTC. Translating it yields CSVVGTGGNDGYTF. Full variable domain (remainder filled in from reference TRBV29-1 and TRBJ1-2): SAVISQKPSRDICQRGTSLTIQCQVDSQVTMMFWYRQQPGQSLTLIATANQGSEATYESGFVIDKFPISRPNLTFSTLTVSNMSPEDSSIYLCSVVGTGGNDGYTFGSGTRLTVV.

This clonotype has a handful of counts. The chain recombines TRBV15 with TRBJ2-2, with D unclear. CDR1 and CDR2 (germline): LNHNV, YYDKDF (reference sequence). The V end was cut by 0 bases, the J end by 8 bases, with 7 bases between. The CDR3 covers 13 residues. CDR3 in amino acids: CATSRDPTGELFF. The CDR3 DNA reads TGTGCCACCAGCAGAGATCCGACGGGGGAGCTGTTTTTT.

A few counts support this clonotype. This clone may be a read error of a much larger clone one base away. The gene calls are TRBV19 and TRBJ1-3, with D unresolved. The V gene lost 4 bases and the J gene lost 0 bases, with 7 bases spanning the gap. The CDR3 contains 14 residues. The V gene's germline CDR1 is LNHDA and CDR2 SQIVND (reference sequence). Written as DNA, the CDR3 is TGTGCCAGTAGTACAGACAACTCTGGAAACACCATATATTTT. Translation: CASSTDNSGNTIYF.

The V gene is TRBV7-8, the J gene TRBJ1-1; D unresolved. In germline, CDR1 is SGHVS, CDR2 FQNEAQ. The V end lost 0 bases, the J end lost 2 bases, and 10 bases lay between the germline ends. There are 15 residues in the CDR3. The CDR3 DNA reads TGTGCCAGCAGCTTAGCTTCCGGCAGCAACACTGAAGCTTTCTTT. Its protein is CASSLASGSNTEAFF. Based on the CDR3 plus reference TRBV7-8 and TRBJ1-1, the full variable domain is GAGVSQSPRYKVAKRGQDVALRCDPISGHVSLFWYQQALGQGPEFLTYFQNEAQLDKSGLPSDRFFAERPEGSVSTLKIQRTQQEDSAVYLCASSLASGSNTEAFFGQGTRLTVV.

This clonotype was observed many times. The V call is TRBV2, the J call TRBJ1-5; no definite D call. Per the germline V gene, CDR1 is SNHLY and CDR2 is FYNNEI. Trimming pared 4 bases from V and 6 bases from J, leaving 13 bases between. CDR3 length equals 14 residues. CDR3 coding DNA: TGTGCCAGCAGTGTCACTGAAGTCGGTCAGCCCCAGCATTTT. This codes for CASSVTEVGQPQHF.

V and J are TRBV7-9 and TRBJ1-2; D unclear. V lost 5 bases and J 2 bases, leaving 21 bases between the germline ends. CDR3 length equals 17 residues. CDR1 is SEHNR, CDR2 FQNEAQ, per germline (reference sequence). The CDR3 reads CASSQTLFGEENYGYTF. CDR3 coding DNA: TGTGCCAGCAGCCAAACCCTTTTTGGGGAGGAAAACTATGGCTACACCTTC.

The chain is built from TRBV12-3 or TRBV12-4 and TRBJ1-5, with TRBD1 as a possible D gene (5 bases). The ends were cut back, 8 bases at V and 7 bases at J, with 18 bases in the middle. The CDR3 extends over 14 amino acids. The CDR3 here is CASSEARGLQPQHF. The CDR3 region has the DNA TGTGCCAGCTCCGAGGCACGGGGGTTGCAGCCCCAGCATTTT.

As concerns this clonotype: A junction end diverges from the germline sequence, so it may reflect a read error. This chain joins TRBV2 and TRBJ1-4, with 7 bases aligning to TRBD1. CDR1 SNHLY and CDR2 FYNNEI come from the germline V gene. The CDR3 spans 13 residues. This CDR3 is CASSRGQNEELFF. The CDR3, as DNA: TGTGCCAGCAGCCGGGGACAGAATGAAGAACTGTTTTTT.

This clonotype was seen at least ten times. CDR3 bases: TGTGCCAGCAGCATAAGATCAAGGGACAATCAGCCCCAGCATTTT. Protein: CASSIRSRDNQPQHF. This chain uses TRBV7-8 with TRBJ1-5, with no clear D. With 5 bases removed from V and 3 bases from J, the gap between germline ends came to 14 bases. The CDR3 totals 15 residues. The germline CDR1 and CDR2 sequences are SGHVS and FQNEAQ.

This clonotype was seen a handful of times. The gene calls are TRBV20-1 and TRBJ1-3; 9 bases line up with TRBD1. Germline V gene lookup returns CDR1 DFQATT and CDR2 SNEGSKA (reference sequence). V was pared by 6 bases and J by 0 bases, with 6 bases of the junction left unmatched. There are 15 residues in the CDR3. CDR3 coding DNA: TGCAGTGCCACGGGACAGGGATTCTCTGGAAACACCATATATTTT. Translation gives CSATGQGFSGNTIYF.

V and J are TRBV25-1 and TRBJ2-6; 12 bases agree with TRBD2. After removal of 5 bases from V and 0 bases from J, the junction contained 8 bases not matched to a gene. This CDR3 has 19 residues. Looked up from germline, CDR1 is MGHDK and CDR2 is SYGVNS. The CDR3 spells CASSPFGLAGNSGANVLTF. DNA for the CDR3: TGTGCCAGCAGTCCGTTCGGACTAGCGGGAAACTCTGGGGCCAACGTCCTGACTTTC.

Details on this clonotype: A much larger clonotype is one base distant, so this may be a read error. The J gene is TRBJ2-1, the V gene TRBV2; 7 bases map to TRBD1. Per the germline V gene, CDR1 is SNHLY and CDR2 is FYNNEI. The CDR3 is 14 amino acids. The CDR3 loop reads CGSSERDRDNEQFF. CDR3 coding DNA: TGTGGCAGCAGTGAGAGGGACAGAGACAATGAGCAGTTCTTC.

This clonotype appeared many times. The chain employs TRBV19 and TRBJ1-5; D is perhaps TRBD1 (5 bases). The germline V gene encodes CDR1 LNHDA and CDR2 SQIVND (reference sequence). The CDR3 has 15 amino acids. V was pared by 7 bases and J by 2 bases, with 15 bases between. CDR3 DNA: TGTGCCAGTACCCCGCCCGGGGGAGGCAATCAGCCCCAGCATTTT. This sequence encodes CASTPPGGGNQPQHF.

In its sample, this clonotype was seen a few times. This rearrangement joins TRBV5-1 to TRBJ1-1; maybe TRBD1 (6 bases). The CDR3 runs 15 residues. The germline CDR1 and CDR2 sequences are SGHRS and YFSETQ. Trimming pared 2 bases from V and 0 bases from J, leaving 11 bases between. CDR3 region: CASSFTGSLNTEAFF. CDR3 sequence (DNA): TGCGCCAGCAGCTTCACAGGGAGCCTGAACACTGAAGCTTTCTTT.

The rearrangement links TRBV3-1 to TRBJ2-1; D unclear. V was clipped by 1 base and J by 1 base, with 8 bases between them. Germline CDR1 and CDR2: LGHDT and YNNKEL (reference sequence). The CDR3 sequence is 15 residues long. The CDR3 sequence: CASSQVERSYNEQFF. In DNA, the CDR3 is TGTGCCAGCAGCCAAGTCGAGCGTTCCTACAATGAGCAGTTCTTC.

In this sample, this clonotype turned up a few times. A much larger clone differs from this one at a single base, so this may be a read error. The chain recombines TRBV27 with TRBJ2-7; 8 bases match TRBD2. The junction had 9 bases not matched to a gene; V was cut back by 6 bases and J by 2 bases. Germline CDR1 MNHEY, CDR2 SMNVEV (reference sequence). This CDR3 comprises 15 residues. CDR3 loop: CASSQALAETYEQYF. In nucleotides, the CDR3 is TGTGCCAGCAGCCAAGCACTAGCGGAGACCTACGAGCAGTACTTC.

This chain connects TRBV30 to TRBJ2-7, with D perhaps matching TRBD1 or TRBD2 (5 bases each). This CDR3 is 12 amino acids long. V was trimmed by 0 bases and J by 6 bases, leaving 9 bases between them. The germline V gene has CDR1 GTSNPN and CDR2 SVGIG (reference sequence). The CDR3: CAWSVTGAEQYF. CDR3 DNA sequence: TGTGCCTGGAGTGTAACCGGGGCCGAGCAGTACTTC.

This clonotype showed up many times. The chain is built from TRBV19 and TRBJ2-7; D gene uncertain. Trimming left V 1 base short and J 5 bases short, with 6 bases between. CDR1 and CDR2 (germline): LNHDA, SQIVND (reference sequence). This CDR3 region has 12 residues. The CDR3 DNA sequence: TGTGCCAGTAGTATAGGGGCGGACGAGCAGTACTTC. Its translation is CASSIGADEQYF. Complete variable domain (other parts from reference TRBV19 and TRBJ2-7): DGGITQSPKYLFRKEGQNVTLSCEQNLNHDAMYWYRQDPGQGLRLIYYSQIVNDFQKGDIAEGYSVSREKKESFPLTVTSAQKNPTAFYLCASSIGADEQYFGPGTRLTVT.

CDR3 nucleotide sequence: TGCAGTCCTGTTACAGGGTTGAACACTGAAGCTTTCTTT. Translation: CSPVTGLNTEAFF. The chain is built from TRBV20-1 and TRBJ1-1; a weak D match, TRBD1 (6 bases). Germline V gene sequence: CDR1 DFQATT, CDR2 SNEGSKA (reference sequence). This CDR3 is built from 13 residues. V was shortened by 8 bases and J by 0 bases, with 13 bases between the two germline ends.

V usage is TRBV27 and J usage is TRBJ1-2; 9 bases align to TRBD1. Germline V gene lookup returns CDR1 MNHEY and CDR2 SMNVEV (reference sequence). The CDR3 is made up of 14 amino acids. V was pared by 3 bases and J by 6 bases, with 5 bases of the junction left unmatched. CDR3 loop: CASSFTGTGNGYTF. For the CDR3, the DNA is TGTGCCAGCAGTTTCACCGGGACAGGGAATGGCTACACCTTC.

The CDR3 region has the DNA TGTGCCACTTTTTCCAGCGGTTCCTACGAGCAGTACTTC. As protein: CATFSSGSYEQYF. The V call is TRBV15, the J call TRBJ2-7, with TRBD2 as a possible D gene (5 bases). CDR1 is LNHNV, CDR2 YYDKDF, per germline (reference sequence). This CDR3 has 13 residues. The V gene lost 9 bases and the J gene lost 1 base, with 13 bases spanning the gap.

This chain joins TRBV5-5 and TRBJ2-7; 9 bases are shared with TRBD1. CDR1 and CDR2 from the germline V gene are SGHKS and YYEKEE (reference sequence). The CDR3 runs to 14 residues. Trimming removed 5 bases from V and 7 bases from J; junction bases left unmatched: 10. The CDR3 spells CASSLEQGAGEQYF. The CDR3 DNA follows: TGTGCCAGCAGTCTAGAACAGGGGGCGGGGGAGCAGTACTTC.

The chain combines TRBV5-4 with TRBJ2-1; 12 bases fit TRBD2. Trimming at V came to 2 bases and at J to 4 bases, leaving 7 bases not matched to a gene. CDR3 length: 17 residues. Per the germline V gene, CDR1 is SGHNT and CDR2 is YYREEE (reference sequence). CDR3 in amino acids: CASSFPSGGAAYNEQFF. The CDR3 nucleotides are TGTGCCAGCAGCTTCCCTAGCGGGGGGGCCGCGTACAATGAGCAGTTCTTC.

The CDR3 sequence is CASSQGTGMGNQPQHF. CDR3 nucleotide sequence: TGTGCCAGCAGCCAAGGGACAGGGATGGGCAATCAGCCCCAGCATTTT. This chain connects TRBV3-1 to TRBJ1-5; 8 bases agree with TRBD1. The length of the CDR3 is 16 residues. Germline CDR1 and CDR2: LGHDT and YNNKEL (reference sequence). V lost 1 base, J lost 2 bases, and 4 bases stayed unmatched. Variable domain in full (rest from reference TRBV3-1 and TRBJ1-5): DTAVSQTPKYLVTQMGNDKSIKCEQNLGHDTMYWYKQDSKKFLKIMFSYNNKELIINETVPNRFSPKSPDKAHLNLHINSLELGDSAVYFCASSQGTGMGNQPQHFGDGTRLSIL.

This clonotype showed up many times. The chain employs TRBV19 and TRBJ1-6; the D is unclear. Deletions cut 7 bases from V and 7 bases from J, with 17 bases between. The CDR3 length is 15 residues. Germline V gene sequence: CDR1 LNHDA, CDR2 SQIVND (reference sequence). The CDR3 here is CASTTVGIGNSPLHF. The CDR3 DNA reads as TGTGCCAGTACCACGGTGGGGATAGGGAATTCACCCCTCCACTTT.